The entry below gives a single T cell receptor beta chain sequence along with its context. This sample was taken from a study of PD-L1 blockade in urothelial cancer. Study in general: Atezolizumab was started by patients around 2014 at 1,200 mg intravenously every 3 weeks. Anywhere from 0 to 3 prior chemotherapy regimens had been received by patients.

Time point defined: peripheral blood 6 weeks after treatment start. The germline V and J ends were trimmed by 3 bases and 7 bases, with 12 bases remaining between them. Germline CDR1 and CDR2: KGHSH and LQKENI. The CDR3 covers 14 residues. Templates that were synthetic TCR analogs were spiked into each PCR. Assay used: immunoSEQ multiplex PCR; TCRdb lists only in-frame clones, some missing. The repertoire holds about 23,000 clones, approximately 89% seen once, with 11% in the top ten. The input for sequencing was PBMCs, taken around atezolizumab (anti-PD-L1) treatment. The V and J genes are TRBV18 and TRBJ2-2; possibly TRBD2 for D (6 bases). The clonotype was recovered from a woman aged 55 to 70 with urothelial cancer. The CDR3 DNA sequence: TGTGCCAGCTCACCGGTCGGGGGAAACGGGGAGCTGTTTTTT. Its protein is CASSPVGGNGELFF.